This TCR beta chain was found in a study of T cells in women clearing cervical HPV infection. Study-wide context: HLA type stays a possible confounder, typing being limited.

Points on this clone: The sequence runs out 3 residues before the end of the CDR3; the remainder is reconstructed from the germline J gene.

Germline V gene data show CDR1 as WNHNN and CDR2 as SYGVQD (reference sequence). The V end lost 4 bases, the J end lost 6 bases, and 16 bases lay between the germline ends. The CDR3 contains 14 residues. The assay was immunoSEQ multiplex PCR, and TCRdb's table has in-frame clones only and misses some. The table for this sample gives fewer than 30,000 clones. The chain is built from TRBV10-1 and TRBJ2-7, with D possibly being TRBD1 (6 bases). The receptor's source is a woman aged 18 to 75 with a cervical HPV16 infection that either progressed to CIN3+ or cleared (not recorded which). Sequencing was performed on blood buffy coat. The covered CDR3 bases are TGCGCCAGCAGTGCCGGGACAATCTTCGGCGAG. It translates to CASSAGTIFGE. The entire CDR3 sequence reads CASSAGTIFGEQYF.